Listed below are T cell receptor beta chains from one sample, sequenced in a study of shared T cell receptors in the human thymus. The protocol was immunoSEQ multiplex PCR, while the TCRdb copy is restricted to in-frame clones and leaves out a portion. The data contain 550,000 to 800,000 clones, approximately 85% of them singletons. These records were also assigned to another study, of human thymus T cells.

The source material was thymocytes. These receptors were collected from a girl less than two years old with a congenital heart defect. Each CDR3 is given with its conserved first and last residue. Each record gives: V gene, J gene, CDR3 protein.

V: TRBV9; J: TRBJ2-1; CDR3: CASSVEKRGYRNEQFF
V: TRBV6-1; J: TRBJ1-4; CDR3: CASSTDRALEKLFF
V: TRBV6-1; J: TRBJ2-2; CDR3: CASSDHDRGNTGELFF
V: TRBV11-2; J: TRBJ2-7; CDR3: CASSSYRGRAYEQYF
V: TRBV28; J: TRBJ1-2; CDR3: CASSLFQVPLYGYTF
V: TRBV5-1; J: TRBJ2-2; CDR3: CASSLGLAGDTGELFF
V: TRBV25-1; J: TRBJ2-3; CDR3: CASSEAPLGQGAPDTQYF
V: TRBV28; J: TRBJ1-2; CDR3: CASNPDRDYGYTF
V: TRBV7-9; J: TRBJ1-3; CDR3: CASSTYPRDRGAGNTIYF
V: TRBV4-1; J: TRBJ1-1; CDR3: CASSPKDTEAFF
V: TRBV5-1; J: TRBJ2-3; CDR3: CASSLGSTSGGLSTDTQYF
V: TRBV4-2; J: TRBJ2-3; CDR3: CASSLRPSASSLSPLNTQYF
V: TRBV27; J: TRBJ1-1; CDR3: CASSPGQMNTEAFF
V: TRBV5-4; J: TRBJ2-1; CDR3: CASSSGGPELHYNEQFF
V: TRBV5-8; J: TRBJ2-7; CDR3: CASSRTDTYEQYF
V: TRBV28; J: TRBJ2-7; CDR3: CASSLGPSGGDGQYF
V: TRBV21-1; J: TRBJ1-3; CDR3: CASPISHSGNTIYF
V: TRBV4-3; J: TRBJ1-2; CDR3: CASSPFHWDRPNYGYTF
V: TRBV5-1; J: TRBJ1-2; CDR3: CASSLFPGDYGYTF
V: TRBV6-1; J: TRBJ1-2; CDR3: CASSEYQYHNYTF
V: TRBV7-6; J: TRBJ2-2; CDR3: CASSSQGPGELFF
V: TRBV5-8; J: TRBJ2-2; CDR3: CASSPSQGSGELFF
V: TRBV10-3; J: TRBJ2-7; CDR3: CAISESHRGRLGEQYF
V: TRBV7-2; J: TRBJ1-6; CDR3: CASSLKDKYQNSPLHF
V: TRBV7-2; J: TRBJ1-1; CDR3: CASSPYRGTEAFF
V: TRBV7-8; J: TRBJ2-1; CDR3: CASSKPGLAGKSYNEQFF
V: TRBV7-2; J: TRBJ2-3; CDR3: CASNDPRGGGTDTQYF
V: TRBV7-9; J: TRBJ1-3; CDR3: CASSSNIRSGNTIYF
V: TRBV5-1; J: TRBJ1-2; CDR3: CASRRSQGLSYGYTF
V: TRBV29-1; J: TRBJ2-1; CDR3: CSVEPLTGGRGYNEQFF
V: TRBV2; J: TRBJ2-7; CDR3: CASSPPGQGFYEQYF
V: TRBV28; J: TRBJ2-2; CDR3: CASRSSRQGARDTGELFF
V: TRBV4-1; J: TRBJ1-2; CDR3: CASSRVHSRKQLKPNYGYTF
V: TRBV18; J: TRBJ1-3; CDR3: CASTPRTGSFEGTIYF
V: TRBV5-4; J: TRBJ1-1; CDR3: CASSLGDTGMGTEAFF
V: TRBV21-1; J: TRBJ1-2; CDR3: CASSKGLPGGGRGYTF
V: TRBV5-6; J: TRBJ2-7; CDR3: CASSLDGGLENYEQYF
V: TRBV29-1; J: TRBJ1-1; CDR3: CSVAHHIHRSPSYTEAFF
V: TRBV5-6; J: TRBJ1-6; CDR3: CASSSNRGPTNSPLHF
V: TRBV13; J: TRBJ1-4; CDR3: CASSLARQGTEKLFF
V: TRBV28; J: TRBJ1-5; CDR3: CASSLGTGHYSNQPQHF
V: TRBV9; J: TRBJ1-2; CDR3: CASSPQGGYGYTF
V: TRBV7-9; J: TRBJ1-1; CDR3: CASSLEDSELF
V: TRBV6-5; J: TRBJ2-3; CDR3: CASSWDRANKDTQYF
V: TRBV7-9; J: TRBJ2-1; CDR3: CASSLDIRVNEQFF
V: TRBV7-9; J: TRBJ2-1; CDR3: CASRWGSGAYNEQFF
V: TRBV5-4; J: TRBJ1-1; CDR3: CASSLELLRRDREFETEAFF
V: TRBV7-8; J: TRBJ2-3; CDR3: CASSLTLPSVPDTQYF
V: TRBV5-1; J: TRBJ1-1; CDR3: CASSPPRGQGMRVLEAFF
V: TRBV19; J: TRBJ1-2; CDR3: CASSTEGDRRDYGYTF
V: TRBV7-2; J: TRBJ1-2; CDR3: CASSKKQGAEDDGYTF
V: TRBV6-5; J: TRBJ2-5; CDR3: CASRSTGDVEETQYF
V: TRBV6-5; J: TRBJ2-2; CDR3: CASSYMAVYTGELFF
V: TRBV5-6; J: TRBJ1-1; CDR3: CASRPQGDTEAFF